These T cell receptor beta chains were read from a single sample in a study of cytotoxic CD8 clonotypes in ibrutinib-treated CLL. Here immunoSEQ multiplex PCR was the method, and the copy in TCRdb shows in-frame clones only, minus some. Of 200,000 to 250,000 clones in the sample, 60% to 80% are singletons; the top ten hold 5.9%. The sequenced sample was PBMCs, obtained after 12 months of ibrutinib treatment. These receptors all stem from a human donor with chronic lymphocytic leukemia. The CDR3 runs from the conserved cysteine through the conserved F or W. Each record gives: J gene, clone size, V gene, D gene, CDR3 protein, CDR3 DNA. D genes are given only for firm matches. Clone size, where shown, is once, few, many, or a class for clones that have expanded.

TRBJ2-1 . TRBV13 . CASSFGWSTFQNEQFF TGTGCCAGCAGCTTCGGCTGGAGTACCTTCCAAAATGAGCAGTTCTTC
TRBJ2-5 . TRBV11-2 TRBD2 CASSLTRLAGGRETQYF TGTGCCAGCAGCTTAACCCGACTAGCGGGGGGGCGGGAGACCCAGTACTTC
TRBJ1-4 . TRBV11-2 . CASSLDIRTAGRNEKLFF TGTGCCAGCAGCTTAGATATAAGGACCGCGGGGCGAAATGAAAAACTGTTTTTT
TRBJ1-3 . TRBV29-1 . CSVEAQDAGNTIYF TGCAGCGTTGAAGCGCAGGACGCTGGAAACACCATATATTTT
TRBJ1-1 . TRBV30 . CAWSPGVLTEAFF TGTGCCTGGAGTCCCGGCGTCCTCACTGAAGCTTTCTTT
TRBJ2-5 . TRBV28 TRBD1 CASSLTGTGKQETQYF TGTGCCAGCAGTTTAACCGGGACAGGGAAGCAAGAGACCCAGTACTTC
TRBJ2-5 . TRBV2 . CASRPLITGTETQYF TGTGCCAGCAGGCCGCTTATAACAGGGACGGAGACCCAGTACTTC
TRBJ2-3 . TRBV5-1 . CASSMDRTSTDTQYF TGCGCCAGCAGCATGGACCGCACTAGCACAGATACGCAGTATTTT
TRBJ2-4 . TRBV29-1 . CSVVDSGVAKNIQYF TGCAGCGTTGTCGATTCAGGGGTTGCCAAAAACATTCAGTACTTC
TRBJ2-7 once TRBV9 TRBD1 CASSVAQGAYEQYF TGTGCCAGCAGCGTAGCTCAGGGGGCGTACGAGCAGTACTTC
TRBJ1-1 . TRBV5-4 TRBD1 CASSPGQENTEAFF TGTGCCAGCAGCCCAGGACAGGAGAACACTGAAGCTTTCTTT
TRBJ2-3 . TRBV27 . CASSAGLTDTQYF TGTGCCAGTTCAGCGGGCCTAACAGATACGCAGTATTTT
TRBJ1-5 . TRBV30 . CAWSVFRGQRNQPQHF TGTGCCTGGAGTGTATTTAGGGGTCAAAGAAATCAGCCCCAGCATTTT
TRBJ2-7 . TRBV5-1 TRBD2 CASSSTSTSGGPGEQYF TGCGCCAGCAGCTCTACTTCGACTAGCGGGGGGCCGGGGGAGCAGTACTTC
TRBJ1-5 few TRBV4-1 . CASSQAALNQPQHF TGCGCCAGCAGCCAAGCCGCCCTCAATCAGCCCCAGCATTTT
TRBJ2-3 few TRBV9 . CASSVQTDTQYF TGTGCCAGCAGCGTACAGACAGATACGCAGTATTTT
TRBJ2-1 . TRBV28 TRBD2 CASSETSGRSYNEQFF TGTGCCAGCAGTGAAACTAGCGGGAGGTCCTACAATGAGCAGTTCTTC
TRBJ1-2 few TRBV10-3 . CAISRGPNYGYTF TGTGCCATCAGCAGGGGTCCTAACTATGGCTACACCTTC
TRBJ2-3 . TRBV19 . CASSIGGGADTQYF TGTGCCAGTAGTATAGGTGGGGGAGCGGATACGCAGTATTTT
TRBJ2-7 . TRBV19 . CASSRGPYEQYF TGTGCCAGTAGCAGGGGTCCCTACGAGCAGTACTTC
TRBJ1-4 . TRBV30 TRBD1 CAWSLYRGLPNEKLFF TGTGCCTGGAGTCTCTACAGGGGCCTACCTAATGAAAAACTGTTTTTT
TRBJ2-2 . TRBV28 . CASASAEPGELFF TGTGCCAGCGCCTCGGCGGAGCCCGGGGAGCTGTTTTTT
TRBJ1-2 . TRBV5-1 . CASSSQTGYGYTF TGCGCCAGCAGCTCGCAGACAGGCTATGGCTACACCTTC
TRBJ2-7 . TRBV7-2 TRBD2 CASSPTSGGSYEQYF TGTGCCAGCAGCCCAACTAGCGGGGGCTCCTACGAGCAGTACTTC
TRBJ1-1 . TRBV11-2 TRBD1 CASSVRDRNTEAFF TGTGCCAGCAGCGTCCGGGACAGGAACACTGAAGCTTTCTTT
TRBJ2-7 once TRBV5-4 . CASSFPPGAERSYEQYF TGTGCCAGCAGCTTTCCCCCAGGAGCGGAGAGGTCCTACGAGCAGTACTTC
TRBJ2-7 . TRBV6-5 . CATHRTAHSYEQYF TGTGCCACCCACCGGACAGCTCACTCCTACGAGCAGTACTTC
TRBJ2-7 . TRBV9 . CASSPQGSSYEQYF TGTGCCAGCAGCCCGCAGGGGAGCTCCTACGAGCAGTACTTC
TRBJ1-2 . TRBV29-1 TRBD1 CSVGTGTGAYGYTF TGCAGCGTGGGGACCGGGACAGGGGCATATGGCTACACCTTC
TRBJ1-5 . TRBV18 . CASSPSGPTNQPQHF TGTGCCAGCTCACCTAGCGGGCCTACTAATCAGCCCCAGCATTTT
TRBJ2-1 . TRBV19 TRBD2 CATGLAGVIEQFF TGTGCCACCGGACTAGCGGGAGTTATTGAGCAGTTCTTC
TRBJ2-7 . TRBV28 . CASREGSYEQYF TGTGCCAGCAGGGAGGGGAGCTACGAGCAGTACTTC
TRBJ1-1 few TRBV7-9 . CASSLAGRTVNTEAFF TGTGCCAGCAGCTTAGCGGGTCGGACGGTAAACACTGAAGCTTTCTTT
TRBJ2-5 once TRBV29-1 . CSVVPKTSYQETQYF TGCAGCGTTGTCCCCAAGACATCGTACCAAGAGACCCAGTACTTC
TRBJ1-2 . TRBV5-1 TRBD1 CASSLVGQGFGYTF TGCGCCAGCAGCTTAGTCGGACAGGGGTTTGGCTACACCTTC
TRBJ2-4 few TRBV6-4 . CASRCSLAKNIQYF TGTGCCAGCAGGTGCTCACTAGCCAAAAACATTCAGTACTTC
TRBJ1-2 . TRBV18 . CASSLGQRNYGYTF TGTGCCAGCTCACTCGGACAGAGGAACTATGGCTACACCTTC
TRBJ2-1 . TRBV28 TRBD2 CASSRPLTSGRTDEQFF TGTGCCAGCAGTCGCCCGTTGACTAGCGGGAGGACGGATGAGCAGTTCTTC
TRBJ1-1 . TRBV18 TRBD1 CASSPGQGENTEAFF TGTGCCAGCTCACCGGGACAGGGGGAAAACACTGAAGCTTTCTTT
TRBJ1-4 few TRBV27 TRBD1 CASSFSSGGVNEKLFF TGTGCCAGCTCGTTCTCTTCAGGGGGTGTTAATGAAAAACTGTTTTTT
TRBJ2-3 . TRBV6-4 TRBD2 CASSTSGGTDTQYF TGTGCCAGCAGCACTAGCGGGGGCACAGATACGCAGTATTTT
TRBJ1-1 once TRBV9 . CASSVVGARDTEAFF TGTGCCAGCAGCGTAGTCGGGGCCCGGGACACTGAAGCTTTCTTT
TRBJ1-2 . TRBV9 . CASSVERSYGYTF TGTGCCAGCAGCGTAGAACGAAGCTATGGCTACACCTTC
TRBJ2-3 . TRBV18 TRBD2 CASSRESGGQGGTQYF TGTGCCAGCTCACGGGAAAGCGGGGGCCAAGGGGGGACGCAGTATTTT
TRBJ2-7 few TRBV7-3 TRBD2 CASSPLGRVRRESYEQYF TGTGCCAGCAGCCCATTGGGCAGGGTGAGGCGGGAGAGCTACGAGCAGTACTTC
TRBJ2-1 few TRBV10-3 TRBD2 CAISGRLAGGSVSYNEQFF TGTGCCATCAGTGGTAGACTAGCGGGAGGTTCCGTCTCCTACAATGAGCAGTTCTTC